Presented here are 18 T cell receptor beta chains from one specimen sequenced in a study of blood T cell repertoires in COVID-19 (TCRdb year 2020). The method behind the library was the immunoSEQ multiplex PCR assay. Here the immuneACCESS table is served through TCRdb, limited to in-frame sequences with V and J called. Missing clones are a known gap in these copies; in checked studies unresolved V genes cover under half, and the rest lacks a known reason. This sample comprises around 140,000 clones, 88% of them detected only once. The top ten hold 10% of the sample. The source material was peripheral blood. These receptors all come from a man between 60 and 75 years old with active or convalescent COVID-19.

V usage is TRBV7-9 and J usage is TRBJ2-5, with D tentatively TRBD2 (5 bases). V gave up 0 bases and J gave up 3 bases, with 8 bases separating them. The V gene's germline CDR1 is SEHNR and CDR2 FQNEAQ (reference sequence). The CDR3 is made up of 14 amino acids. The DNA of the CDR3 is TGTGCCAGCAGCTTAGCGAGGGCAGAAGAGACCCAGTACTTC. It is translated as CASSLARAEETQYF.

CDR3 loop: CASSQTWYEQYF. CDR3 in DNA: TGTGCCAGCAGCCAGACTTGGTACGAGCAGTACTTC. The chain joins TRBV14 to TRBJ2-7; no definite D call. The CDR3 sequence is 12 residues long. Trimming stripped 3 bases from V and 4 bases from J, with 7 bases between. Germline V gene lookup returns CDR1 SGHDN and CDR2 FVKESK. Variable domain in full (rest from reference TRBV14 and TRBJ2-7): EAGVTQFPSHSVIEKGQTVTLRCDPISGHDNLYWYRRVMGKEIKFLLHFVKESKQDESGMPNNRFLAERTGGTYSTLKVQPAELEDSGVYFCASSQTWYEQYFGPGTRLTVT.

This rearrangement joins TRBV18 to TRBJ2-7, with 7 positions matching TRBD1. Unmatched junction bases numbered 7, after V lost 1 base and J lost 4 bases. The length of the CDR3 is 15 residues. Germline lookup yields CDR1 KGHSH and CDR2 LQKENI. The CDR3 DNA is TGTGCCAGCTCACCACAAGGGGGCGAGAATTACGAGCAGTACTTC. It is translated as CASSPQGGENYEQYF.

The V and J genes are TRBV18 and TRBJ2-7; 8 bases map to TRBD1. Losses at the gene ends were 2 bases for V and 4 bases for J; bases not matched to a gene: 10. The CDR3 is 16 residues long. Germline V lookup: CDR1 KGHSH, CDR2 LQKENI. The CDR3 reads CASSPGGTGMDYEQYF. The CDR3 DNA is TGTGCCAGCTCACCAGGTGGGACAGGTATGGATTACGAGCAGTACTTC. Variable domain in full (rest from reference TRBV18 and TRBJ2-7): NAGVMQNPRHLVRRRGQEARLRCSPMKGHSHVYWYRQLPEEGLKFMVYLQKENIIDESGMPKERFSAEFPKEGPSILRIQQVVRGDSAAYFCASSPGGTGMDYEQYFGPGTRLTVT.

This chain uses TRBV18 with TRBJ1-1; D is perhaps TRBD1 (5 bases). Germline CDR1 is KGHSH and CDR2 is LQKENI. The CDR3 has 14 residues. V shed 3 bases and J shed 1 base, with 9 bases lying between them. The CDR3 DNA follows: TGTGCCAGCTCACCGCAGGGAAGGAACACTGAAGCTTTCTTT. Amino acids: CASSPQGRNTEAFF.

In this sample, this clone turned up a few times. The chain recombines TRBV15 with TRBJ1-2; D might be TRBD1 (6 bases). The germline gives CDR1 LNHNV, CDR2 YYDKDF (reference sequence). V was shortened by 0 bases and J by 4 bases, with 15 bases between the two germline ends. The CDR3 is 16 amino acids. The CDR3 loop reads CATSRDKTGGIYGYTF. The CDR3 DNA is TGTGCCACCAGCAGAGATAAAACGGGGGGCATCTATGGCTACACCTTC.

The rearrangement joins TRBV9 to TRBJ2-7; 9 positions match TRBD1. Germline V lookup: CDR1 SGDLS, CDR2 YYNGEE. The CDR3 is made up of 15 amino acids. The ends lost 4 bases at V and 6 bases at J; junction bases unmatched: 11. DNA of the CDR3: TGTGCCAGCAGCTCCCACGGGACAGGGCTAGCCGAGCAGTACTTC. Protein product: CASSSHGTGLAEQYF.

The genes are TRBV28 and TRBJ1-1; perhaps TRBD1 as D (5 bases). Germline V gene data show CDR1 as MDHEN and CDR2 as SYDVKM. V lost 3 bases to trimming and J lost 6 bases, with 11 bases between them. The CDR3 length is 13 residues. CDR3 sequence (DNA): TGTGCCAGCAGTTTTCAGTCGGGGGCTGAAGCTTTCTTT. Residues: CASSFQSGAEAFF.

By sample fraction, this clone is large. For the CDR3, the DNA is TGTGCCACCAGTGATTCTAGGACAGGGCTCTCTGGAAACACCATATATTTT. Protein sequence: CATSDSRTGLSGNTIYF. The chain uses TRBV24-1 and TRBJ1-3, with TRBD1 matching 8 bases. J lost 0 bases, V lost 2 bases, and 5 bases had no gene match. The CDR3 runs 17 residues. CDR1 and CDR2 from the germline V gene are KGHDR and SFDVKD.

J is TRBJ2-3 and V is TRBV7-3; 8 bases align to TRBD2. The J segment lost 1 base and the V segment lost 2 bases, leaving 2 bases of the junction unmatched. In germline, CDR1 is SGHTA, CDR2 FQGTGA. The CDR3 length is 15 residues. In DNA, the CDR3 is TGTGCCAGCAGCTTACTAGCGGGCGGCACAGATACGCAGTATTTT. Its translation is CASSLLAGGTDTQYF.

V is TRBV28 and J is TRBJ2-7; 14 positions agree with TRBD2. Germline values: CDR1 MDHEN, CDR2 SYDVKM. The CDR3 totals 17 residues. V was clipped by 5 bases and J by 3 bases; unmatched bases: 9. CDR3 amino acids: CASSPPPGLAGDYEQYF. CDR3 nucleotides: TGTGCCAGCAGTCCCCCCCCGGGACTAGCGGGAGACTACGAGCAGTACTTC.

This rearrangement joins TRBV5-8 to TRBJ2-3; TRBD2 matches 12 bases. V lost 4 bases to trimming and J lost 1 base; unmatched junction nucleotides: 1. Germline V lookup: CDR1 SGHTS, CDR2 YDEGEE. The CDR3 has 15 residues. The CDR3 region has the DNA TGTGCCAGCAGCACTAGCGGGGGGCGCACAGATACGCAGTATTTT. Its protein is CASSTSGGRTDTQYF.

The chain joins TRBV5-6 to TRBJ1-4, with D unclear. The CDR3 contains 16 residues. From germline, CDR1 is SGHDT and CDR2 YYEEEE. Trimming stripped 4 bases from V and 0 bases from J, with 13 bases between. The CDR3 region has the DNA TGTGCCAGCAGCGCATACCGATACTCAACTAATGAAAAACTGTTTTTT. Translating it yields CASSAYRYSTNEKLFF.

The rearrangement uses TRBV6-2 or TRBV6-3 and TRBJ2-1; 11 nucleotides line up with TRBD2. J lost 7 bases, V lost 6 bases, and 8 bases had no gene match. This CDR3 has 15 residues. In germline, CDR1 is MNHEY, CDR2 SVGEGT. Here the CDR3 reads CASSKLAGAGNEQFF. Written as DNA, the CDR3 is TGTGCCAGCAGCAAACTAGCGGGAGCGGGTAATGAGCAGTTCTTC.

This chain uses TRBV4-1 with TRBJ1-2; TRBD1 aligns across 8 bases. CDR3 length: 15 amino acids. Germline loops: CDR1 MGHRA, CDR2 YSYEKL. Germline trimming cut 1 base from V and 4 bases from J; bases unmatched to any gene: 5. CDR3 sequence: CASSQAQGVSYGYTF. Written as DNA, the CDR3 is TGCGCCAGCAGCCAAGCACAGGGGGTCAGCTATGGCTACACCTTC.

The V gene is TRBV28, the J gene TRBJ1-1; TRBD1 aligns across 8 bases. V lost 7 bases to trimming and J lost 2 bases; unmatched junction nucleotides: 9. The CDR3 length is 15 residues. Germline-derived CDR1 and CDR2 are MDHEN and SYDVKM. CDR3 region: CASTPYRGENTEAFF. CDR3 sequence (DNA): TGTGCCAGCACCCCTTACAGGGGGGAAAACACTGAAGCTTTCTTT.

The chain couples TRBV9 to TRBJ1-3, with 11 bases that match TRBD1. The CDR3 contains 15 residues. With 4 bases clipped from V and 4 bases from J, the junction kept 4 bases outside the gene matches. In germline, CDR1 is SGDLS, CDR2 YYNGEE. In DNA, the CDR3 is TGTGCCAGCAGCCGGACAGGGGGCTTGGGAAACACCATATATTTT. It yields the protein CASSRTGGLGNTIYF.

V is TRBV7-9 and J is TRBJ1-2, with a weak D call TRBD1 (5 bases). Trimming took 7 bases from V and 5 from J, leaving 17 bases between them. There are 14 residues in the CDR3. Germline V gene data show CDR1 as SEHNR and CDR2 as FQNEAQ (reference sequence). DNA of the CDR3: TGTGCCAGCACTACGACGGGGGGAACGTATGGCTACACCTTC. As protein: CASTTTGGTYGYTF.